The 4 T cell receptor beta chains reported below all come from one sample, sequenced in a study of OX40 agonist ivuxolimab in advanced cancers. Some clones are missing from TCRdb's copy, which holds only in-frame ones; the method was immunoSEQ multiplex PCR. Of 55,000 to 60,000 clones listed, approximately 75% are singletons. The sequenced sample was CD4+ or CD8+ T cells sorted from blood, obtained in a trial of the OX40 agonist ivuxolimab. The receptors were gathered from an adult with an advanced solid tumor such as melanoma, head and neck, liver or kidney cancer.

The chain couples TRBV18 to TRBJ2-7; D is unclear. Between the trimmed V and J ends, which lost 8 bases and 2 bases, there was a span of 13 bases. The CDR3 runs to 13 residues. Germline V gene sequence: CDR1 KGHSH, CDR2 LQKENI. The CDR3 loop is CASQESLTYEQYF. As DNA, the CDR3 is TGTGCCAGCCAGGAGTCACTTACCTACGAGCAGTACTTC.

Only one count was recorded for this clone. The genes are TRBV21-1 and TRBJ1-1. TRBV21-1 is a pseudogene segment. CDR3 length: 15 amino acids. The CDR3 region has the DNA TGTGCCAGCAGCAATGGAGATACCTCGTACACTGAAGCTTTCTTT. It encodes CASSNGDTSYTEAFF.

V gene TRBV7-3 combines with J gene TRBJ2-3, with D perhaps TRBD2 (7 bases). CDR3 size: 15 residues. From germline, CDR1 is SGHTA and CDR2 FQGTGA. Trimming pared 4 bases from V and 4 bases from J, leaving 15 bases between. The CDR3 loop reads CASSSGAGRADTQYF. For the CDR3, the DNA is TGTGCCAGCAGCTCGGGGGCAGGGAGGGCAGATACGCAGTATTTT.

The chain employs TRBV19 and TRBJ1-4; 9 bases are a match to TRBD1. Germline V gene lookup returns CDR1 LNHDA and CDR2 SQIVND (reference sequence). The CDR3 length is 14 residues. V shed 7 bases, J shed 8 bases, and the junction held 8 bases outside the gene matches. The CDR3 protein is CASTPGQGLEKLFF. CDR3 bases: TGTGCCAGTACTCCGGGACAGGGCCTGGAAAAACTGTTTTTT.